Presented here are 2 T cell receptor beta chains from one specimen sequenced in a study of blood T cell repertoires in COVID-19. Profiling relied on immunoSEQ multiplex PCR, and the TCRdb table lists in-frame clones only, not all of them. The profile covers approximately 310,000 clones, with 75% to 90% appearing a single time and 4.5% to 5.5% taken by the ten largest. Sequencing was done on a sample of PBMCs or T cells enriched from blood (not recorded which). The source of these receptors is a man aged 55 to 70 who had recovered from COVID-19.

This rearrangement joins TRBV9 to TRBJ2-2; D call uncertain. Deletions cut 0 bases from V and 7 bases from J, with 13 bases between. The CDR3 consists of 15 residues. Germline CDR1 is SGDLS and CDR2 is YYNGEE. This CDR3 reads CASSVESLSGGELFF. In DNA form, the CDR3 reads TGTGCCAGCAGCGTAGAATCGCTTTCGGGCGGGGAGCTGTTTTTT.

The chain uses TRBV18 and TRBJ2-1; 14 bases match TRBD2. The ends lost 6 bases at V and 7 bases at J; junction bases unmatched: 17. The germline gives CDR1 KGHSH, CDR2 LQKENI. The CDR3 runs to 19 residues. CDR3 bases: TGTGCCAGCTCCTACGAACCCCCGGGGACTAGCGGGAGATGGAATGAGCAGTTCTTC. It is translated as CASSYEPPGTSGRWNEQFF.